This T cell receptor (beta chain) was identified during a study of neurological immune-mediated disorders (dated by TCRdb to about 2019). About the study as a whole: The study compared peripheral blood TCR-beta repertoires of HTLV-I-associated myelopathy (HAM/TSP) patients, multiple sclerosis patients and healthy controls using UMI-based sequencing. The roughly 110 TCR-beta libraries included longitudinal samples, technical triplicates and paired sorted CD4+ and CD8+ T-cell subsets alongside PBMC samples. Of the 68 subjects in the cohort, some 15 were HAM/TSP patients, some 34 were multiple sclerosis patients, and about 20 were healthy controls. Each longitudinal HAM/TSP and healthy donor was sampled at 3 time-points spaced at about 3-45 month intervals.

The CDR3 measures 11 amino acids from cysteine to phenylalanine. Only CDR3 DNA is held: 33 bases, read in frame from base 1. Reading the germline V gene (reference sequence) gives CDR1 DFQATT and CDR2 SNEGSKA. The germline ends are 7 bases apart after V is trimmed by 5 bases and J by 3 bases. cDNA synthesis used template-switch 5'RACE with a primer carrying a 10-nucleotide random unique molecular identifier tagging each TCR transcript. Each sequencing run produced over 170 million TCR-beta sequences covering 15-18 subjects. The RNeasy kit was used for extraction of total RNA. The KAPA Real-time Library Amplification kit was used to amplify TCR-beta VDJ regions with primers targeting the TCR constant region and the 5'RACE anchor. A first PCR added sample indexes and Illumina adaptors, and a second PCR then raised library yield. After purification with Ampure beads, the TCR product of roughly 650 bp was size-selected on a 2% E-gel SizeSelection system. Before pooling, library quality was checked on a Bioanalyzer, concentration was measured with Qubit, and libraries were quantified with the Kapa Library Quantification kit. Libraries were sequenced paired-end 2 x 150 bp on an Illumina HiSeq 2500. To increase sequence diversity, 25-30% phiX was spiked into each library pool. On the authors' methods: Quality-filtered reads were processed with the UMI-based MiGEC pipeline, which removed over 75% of raw TCR sequences during error correction. IMGT germline references were used for alignment of VDJ genes, and clonotypes were defined by a unique CDR3 amino acid sequence together with V-J genes. Clonal expansion, Shannon diversity, and CDR3 relatedness (CalcPairwiseDistances, ClusterSamples) were evaluated with VDJtools, and phylogenetic trees were built with CLCbio workbench. A clone was classed as expanded if it had 8 or more unique UMIs, a cutoff based on coefficient-of-variation modelling across technical triplicates. The public sequencing data were trimmed at Q25 with fastp and processed into clonotypes with MiXCR by TCRdb, which kept only in-frame beta chains. Each CDR3 protein appears once, grouped with its most common genes and DNA. These V and J calls are TCRdb output, not the study's own analysis. The sample yields roughly 45,000 distinct CDR3 sequences; roughly 14% were counted once. Clones ranked in the top ten supply roughly 10% of the sample.

This clonotype occurred many times. The target of this receptor is not known. Per-base qualities were not stored, and no clone one base away is much larger. Paper-wide results and their limitations: No identical CDR3 amino acid sequences were found to be shared among expanded clones across subjects, suggesting that TCR-beta repertoires were private in all groups. TCR clonal expansion was greatest in HAM/TSP patients and smallest in MS patients, who ranked below even healthy controls.

The sample's time point, from its label and the paper: longitudinal time-point 3. The healthy controls were volunteers from a blood bank in Maryland, USA. Unsorted PBMC libraries were generated from 2 million PBMCs stored in RNAlater at -80 °C until RNA extraction. PBMCs were separated from peripheral blood using Ficoll-Hypaque density gradient centrifugation and then cryopreserved in liquid nitrogen. Here the chain combines TRBV20-1 and TRBJ1-1; the D gene identity is not certain. The clonotype comes from a young man in good health. Sequenced: PBMCs. The nucleotide sequence is TGCAGTGCTGACGGGGACACTGAAGCTTTCTTT. Translation gives CSADGDTEAFF.